These 32 T cell receptor beta chains were sequenced from one sample in a study of OX40 agonist ivuxolimab in advanced cancers. TCRdb's table, derived via immunoSEQ multiplex PCR, lists solely in-frame clones and lacks some. This sample yields 70,000 or so clones, of which 80% to 90% are seen a single time; around 0.96% belongs to the top ten. The sequencing used CD4+ or CD8+ T cells sorted from blood, collected in a trial of the OX40 agonist ivuxolimab. The receptors derive from an adult with an advanced solid tumor such as melanoma, head and neck, liver or kidney cancer.

The V and J genes are TRBV2 and TRBJ2-1, with 7 positions matching TRBD2. With 5 bases clipped from V and 7 bases from J, the junction kept 11 bases outside the gene matches. This CDR3 has 15 amino acids. The germline V gene encodes CDR1 SNHLY and CDR2 FYNNEI. CDR3 nucleotide sequence: TGTGCCAGCAGTAAGCCGGGACTCGGGGGGAATGAGCAGTTCTTC. Protein: CASSKPGLGGNEQFF.

V is TRBV7-8 and J is TRBJ2-1, with TRBD1 matching over 7 bases. The junction had 5 bases not matched to a gene; V was cut back by 5 bases and J by 4 bases. Looked up from germline, CDR1 is SGHVS and CDR2 is FQNEAQ. The CDR3 spans 14 residues. CDR3 region: CASSVRDSYNEQFF. CDR3 DNA sequence: TGTGCCAGCAGCGTTCGGGACAGTTACAATGAGCAGTTCTTC.

The chain joins TRBV7-9 to TRBJ1-2, with D perhaps matching TRBD1 (6 bases). Trimming removed 1 base from V and 5 bases from J, with 11 bases in between. CDR3 length: 14 amino acids. Germline V gene lookup returns CDR1 SEHNR and CDR2 FQNEAQ (reference sequence). The CDR3 DNA follows: TGTGCCAGCAGCTTAGATCGAGGGGGGTATGGCTACACCTTC. Its translation is CASSLDRGGYGYTF.

The rearrangement joins TRBV11-2 to TRBJ2-5, with D perhaps matching TRBD2 (5 bases). The CDR3 spans 15 residues. Germline CDR1 reads SGHAT; CDR2 reads FQNNGV. V was clipped by 1 base and J by 2 bases, with 11 bases between them. The CDR3 protein is CASSLVRGPQETQYF. Written as DNA, the CDR3 is TGTGCCAGCAGCTTAGTACGGGGTCCTCAAGAGACCCAGTACTTC.

The chain combines TRBV6-1 with TRBJ2-3; either TRBD1 or TRBD2 may fit D (5 bases each). This CDR3 is built from 14 residues. V was trimmed by 6 bases and J by 0 bases, leaving 10 bases between them. CDR1 and CDR2 (germline): MNHNS, SASEGT. This CDR3 is CASRRGPSTDTQYF. Written as DNA, the CDR3 is TGTGCCAGCAGACGGGGACCTAGCACAGATACGCAGTATTTT.

V is TRBV2 and J is TRBJ2-1, with 10 positions matching TRBD2. CDR1 is SNHLY and CDR2 is FYNNEI in the germline V gene. The V and J ends lost 7 bases and 6 bases, in that order; junction bases with no gene match: 15. CDR3 length: 17 amino acids. This chain's CDR3 is CASTSQPLSGGINEQFF. DNA of the CDR3: TGTGCCAGCACTTCCCAACCCCTTAGCGGGGGGATCAATGAGCAGTTCTTC.

V gene TRBV7-8 combines with J gene TRBJ1-5; D uncertain. The V end was cut by 1 base, the J end by 6 bases, with 13 bases between. Germline V gives CDR1 SGHVS, CDR2 FQNEAQ. The CDR3 has 15 residues. In nucleotides, the CDR3 is TGTGCCAGCAGCTTAGGGCAGCAATTTGGTCAGCCCCAGCATTTT. Translation: CASSLGQQFGQPQHF.

V is TRBV7-9 and J is TRBJ2-3; maybe TRBD2 (6 bases). The V end lost 8 bases, the J end lost 14 bases, and 17 bases lay between the germline ends. Germline loops: CDR1 SEHNR, CDR2 FQNEAQ (reference sequence). CDR3 length: 11 amino acids. The CDR3 loop reads CASLLRDLLYF. Here the CDR3 DNA reads TGTGCCAGCCTCTTGCGGGATCTTTTGTATTTT.

The V gene is TRBV6-1, the J gene TRBJ1-2; 8 bases align to TRBD1. Germline CDR1 is MNHNS and CDR2 is SASEGT. The CDR3 loop spans 15 amino acids. After removal of 3 bases from V and 0 bases from J, the junction contained 3 bases not matched to a gene. The CDR3 protein is CASSDWTGPNYGYTF. CDR3 in DNA: TGTGCCAGCAGTGACTGGACAGGGCCTAACTATGGCTACACCTTC.

In its sample, this clone was seen a few times. The V and J genes are TRBV6-5 and TRBJ1-1; no clear D gene. There are 15 residues in the CDR3. The V end lost 6 bases, the J end lost 1 base, and 15 bases lay between the germline ends. Germline CDR1 reads MNHEY; CDR2 reads SVGAGI. The CDR3 spells CASREDGKGNTEAFF. In DNA, the CDR3 is TGTGCCAGCAGAGAGGACGGTAAGGGGAACACTGAAGCTTTCTTT.

V and J are TRBV11-2 and TRBJ1-1; no clear D gene. V was shortened by 4 bases and J by 1 base, with 10 bases between the two germline ends. Germline V CDR1 and CDR2: SGHAT, FQNNGV. This CDR3 spans 14 amino acids. DNA of the CDR3: TGTGCCAGCAGCTCTAAAGGCGGGAACACTGAAGCTTTCTTT. Translating it yields CASSSKGGNTEAFF.

DNA for the CDR3: TGTGCCAGTAGTATTGAGGGGGCGTCTCGCAATCAGCCCCAGCATTTT. Translating gives CASSIEGASRNQPQHF. The gene calls are TRBV19 and TRBJ1-5; 7 bases are a match to TRBD1. Per germline, CDR1 LNHDA and CDR2 SQIVND (reference sequence). The CDR3 is made up of 16 amino acids. The J segment lost 2 bases and the V segment lost 3 bases, leaving 7 bases of the junction unmatched.

CDR3 DNA sequence: TGTGCCAGCAGAGAGAGCGGGACTAGCACAGATACGCAGTATTTT. It is translated as CASRESGTSTDTQYF. The J gene is TRBJ2-3, the V gene TRBV28, with 7 bases aligning to TRBD2. The germline V gene has CDR1 MDHEN and CDR2 SYDVKM. The CDR3 runs 15 residues. J was trimmed by 0 bases and V by 6 bases; bases with no gene match: 6.

The chain carries TRBV11-2 and TRBJ2-1; D is undetermined. The V end lost 1 base, the J end lost 7 bases, and 8 bases lay between the germline ends. The germline CDR1 and CDR2 sequences are SGHAT and FQNNGV. The CDR3 totals 13 residues. The CDR3 region has the DNA TGTGCCAGCAGCTTAGTCCATTTTAATGAGCAGTTCTTC. It codes for CASSLVHFNEQFF.

The sample holds a few counts of this clone. This chain connects TRBV11-2 to TRBJ1-2; D is uncertain. Germline lookup yields CDR1 SGHAT and CDR2 FQNNGV. V lost 3 bases to trimming and J lost 8 bases, with 7 bases between them. The CDR3 runs 11 residues. CDR3 in DNA: TGTGCCAGCAGCTTTGGTCCGGGCTACACCTTC. Its protein product is CASSFGPGYTF.

This clone was counted a single time. This chain uses TRBV6-1 with TRBJ1-2; 8 nucleotides match TRBD1. J was trimmed by 2 bases and V by 10 bases; bases with no gene match: 6. The CDR3 is 13 amino acids. Germline CDR1 reads MNHNS; CDR2 reads SASEGT. The CDR3 region has the DNA TGTGCCAAAAGGACAGGGCCCAACTATGGCTACACCTTC. It codes for CAKRTGPNYGYTF.

This sequence joins TRBV7-2 and TRBJ1-6; 8 positions agree with TRBD1. Trimming cost V 1 base and J 0 bases; bases outside gene matches: 8. Germline loops: CDR1 SGHTA, CDR2 FQGNSA. This CDR3 contains 19 residues. The DNA of the CDR3 is TGTGCCAGCAGCTTAGGCGGGACAGGAACAAGCTCCTATAATTCACCCCTCCACTTT. It yields the protein CASSLGGTGTSSYNSPLHF.

This chain uses TRBV19 with TRBJ2-6; 11 bases fit TRBD2. Germline loops: CDR1 LNHDA, CDR2 SQIVND (reference sequence). V lost 2 bases and J lost 0; bases outside the gene matches: 3. The length of the CDR3 is 18 residues. The CDR3 bases are TGTGCCAGTAGTATACTAGCGGGGGGTGTCTCTGGGGCCAACGTCCTGACTTTC. It specifies CASSILAGGVSGANVLTF.

The rearrangement links TRBV7-6 to TRBJ2-1; 9 bases map to TRBD2. This CDR3 is built from 15 residues. Germline V gives CDR1 SGHVS, CDR2 FNYEAQ. The V gene end was trimmed by 1 base and the J gene end by 6 bases; junction bases not matched to a gene: 4. This chain's CDR3 is CASSLGGAGGNEQFF. The CDR3 coding sequence is TGTGCCAGCAGCTTAGGGGGAGCGGGGGGCAATGAGCAGTTCTTC. Combining the CDR3 with reference TRBV7-6 and TRBJ2-1 gives the whole variable domain GAGVSQSPRYKVTKRGQDVALRCDPISGHVSLYWYRQALGQGPEFLTYFNYEAQQDKSGLPNDRFSAERPEGSISTLTIQRTEQRDSAMYRCASSLGGAGGNEQFFGPGTRLTVL.

V is TRBV6-4 and J is TRBJ2-1, with D possibly TRBD2 on 5 matching bases. Germline V gene sequence: CDR1 MRHNA, CDR2 SNTAGT. CDR3 length: 14 amino acids. Trimming took 6 bases from V and 0 from J, leaving 9 bases between them. The CDR3 spells CASSTEGSYNEQFF. DNA of the CDR3: TGTGCCAGCAGCACAGAGGGCTCCTACAATGAGCAGTTCTTC.

The V call is TRBV9, the J call TRBJ2-7, with 7 bases identical to TRBD2. This CDR3 spans 15 amino acids. Trimming removed 0 bases from V and 7 bases from J; junction bases left unmatched: 10. Germline V gives CDR1 SGDLS, CDR2 YYNGEE. The CDR3 DNA follows: TGTGCCAGCAGCGTAGCTGAGCGGGAAGTTGGGGAGCAGTACTTC. Translated, it gives CASSVAEREVGEQYF. The whole variable domain, remainder taken from reference TRBV9 and TRBJ2-7, is DSGVTQTPKHLITATGQRVTLRCSPRSGDLSVYWYQQSLDQGLQFLIQYYNGEERAKGNILERFSAQQFPDLHSELNLSSLELGDSALYFCASSVAEREVGEQYFGPGTRLTVT.

The genes are TRBV6-1 and TRBJ2-7, with TRBD1 identical over 8 bases. The CDR3 is made up of 15 amino acids. The J segment lost 1 base and the V segment lost 4 bases, leaving 6 bases of the junction unmatched. Germline values: CDR1 MNHNS, CDR2 SASEGT. CDR3 region: CASSGSGGSSYEQYF. DNA for the CDR3: TGTGCCAGCAGTGGGTCAGGGGGCTCTTCCTACGAGCAGTACTTC.

V is TRBV5-1 and J is TRBJ1-1; 7 bases match TRBD1. The CDR3 has 14 amino acids. Germline V gene data show CDR1 as SGHRS and CDR2 as YFSETQ. V trimming: 5 bases; J trimming: 5 bases; junction bases outside the gene matches: 9. The CDR3 protein is CASRPDRAKTEAFF. The CDR3 region has the DNA TGCGCCAGCAGACCCGACAGGGCTAAGACTGAAGCTTTCTTT.

This clone was detected only once. The chain is built from TRBV27 and TRBJ1-1; D may be TRBD1 (5 bases). The V gene lost 8 bases and the J gene lost 4 bases, with 20 bases spanning the gap. Looked up from germline, CDR1 is MNHEY and CDR2 is SMNVEV (reference sequence). This CDR3 is built from 15 residues. CDR3 nucleotides: TGTGCCAGCTCTCCCTGGGGGAGGGGCCTCACTGAAGCTTTCTTT. It is translated as CASSPWGRGLTEAFF.

Worth noting for this clone: Other DNA sequences in the sample encode the same CDR3. The gene calls are TRBV5-6 and TRBJ1-6; 9 bases are shared with TRBD1. Germline V gives CDR1 SGHDT, CDR2 YYEEEE. CDR3 length equals 17 residues. With 3 bases clipped from V and 14 bases from J, the junction kept 18 bases outside the gene matches. CDR3 sequence reads: CASSWGTAGTGTGALHF. For the CDR3, the DNA is TGTGCCAGCAGCTGGGGGACAGCTGGGACAGGGACGGGGGCCCTCCACTTT.

The chain carries TRBV7-9 and TRBJ1-4, with 7 bases matching TRBD1. Trimming removed 5 bases from V and 4 bases from J; junction bases left unmatched: 4. The CDR3 extends over 14 amino acids. Germline CDR1 reads SEHNR; CDR2 reads FQNEAQ (reference sequence). The CDR3 coding sequence is TGTGCCAGCAGCCCGGGACAGAATAATGAAAAACTGTTTTTT. The encoded protein is CASSPGQNNEKLFF.

This chain links TRBV20-1 with TRBJ1-3; unclear D gene. Deletions cut 1 base from V and 2 bases from J, with 0 bases between. CDR1 is DFQATT, CDR2 SNEGSKA, per germline (reference sequence). The CDR3 covers 11 residues. This chain's CDR3 is CSARAGNTIYF. The CDR3 coding sequence is TGCAGTGCTAGAGCTGGAAACACCATATATTTT.

The rearrangement joins TRBV4-1 to TRBJ1-1, with D maybe TRBD1 (6 bases). The CDR3 loop spans 14 amino acids. The V end lost 1 base, the J end lost 5 bases, and 11 bases lay between the germline ends. Germline CDR1 MGHRA, CDR2 YSYEKL. The CDR3 region has the DNA TGCGCCAGCAGCCAAGGTCAGGGGAGAACTGAAGCTTTCTTT. Its translation is CASSQGQGRTEAFF.

This clone was counted between two and nine times. This sequence joins TRBV28 and TRBJ1-6; TRBD1 might be the D (6 bases). Germline V gene data show CDR1 as MDHEN and CDR2 as SYDVKM. This CDR3 has 13 amino acids. Trimming pared 8 bases from V and 6 bases from J, leaving 11 bases between. In DNA, the CDR3 is TGTGCCAGCCAGGGGAGGGGTAATTCACCCCTCCACTTT. This encodes CASQGRGNSPLHF. Filled out from reference TRBV28 and TRBJ1-6, the complete variable domain reads DVKVTQSSRYLVKRTGEKVFLECVQDMDHENMFWYRQDPGLGLRLIYFSYDVKMKEKGDIPEGYSVSREKKERFSLILESASTNQTSMYLCASQGRGNSPLHFGNGTRLTVT.

The J gene is TRBJ1-5, the V gene TRBV6-5, with D maybe TRBD1 (6 bases). The CDR3 sequence is 15 residues long. Germline CDR1 MNHEY, CDR2 SVGAGI. The V end was cut by 0 bases, the J end by 2 bases, with 8 bases between. The CDR3 reads CASSYSGGGNQPQHF. The CDR3, as DNA: TGTGCCAGCAGTTACTCAGGGGGTGGCAATCAGCCCCAGCATTTT.

This clone was picked up a small number of times. The rearrangement uses TRBV28 and TRBJ1-1; D might be TRBD1 (5 bases). V was trimmed by 2 bases and J by 10 bases, leaving 11 bases between them. CDR3 size: 12 residues. Germline V gene sequence: CDR1 MDHEN, CDR2 SYDVKM. The DNA for the CDR3 is TGTGCCAGCAGTTTACGGGCAGGGAGAGCTTTCTTT. Protein sequence: CASSLRAGRAFF.

V and J are TRBV18 and TRBJ1-2, with D maybe TRBD1 (6 bases). Germline-derived CDR1 and CDR2 are KGHSH and LQKENI. The CDR3 length is 19 residues. Trimming took 3 bases from V and 4 from J, leaving 27 bases between them. The CDR3 loop reads CASSPPVRGAGLYTYGYTF. The CDR3 DNA sequence: TGTGCCAGCTCACCTCCGGTGCGGGGGGCTGGCCTATATACCTATGGCTACACCTTC.